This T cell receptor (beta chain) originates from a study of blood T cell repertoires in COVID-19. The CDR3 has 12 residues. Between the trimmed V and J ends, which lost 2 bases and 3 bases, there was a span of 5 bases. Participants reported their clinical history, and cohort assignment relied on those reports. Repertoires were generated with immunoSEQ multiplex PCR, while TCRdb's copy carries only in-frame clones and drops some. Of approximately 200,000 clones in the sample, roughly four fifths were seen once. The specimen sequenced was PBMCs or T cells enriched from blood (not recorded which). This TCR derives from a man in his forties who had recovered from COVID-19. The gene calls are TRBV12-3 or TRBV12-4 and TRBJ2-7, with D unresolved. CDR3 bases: TGTGCCAGCAGTTTACGGTTCTACGAGCAGTACTTC. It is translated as CASSLRFYEQYF.